The 2 T cell receptor beta chains reported below all come from one sample, sequenced in a study of cytomegalovirus exposure and HLA in healthy donors. Measured with immunoSEQ multiplex PCR; TCRdb has only the in-frame clones, and not every one. The repertoire has 150,000 to 200,000 clones, around 86% of them found once; the top ten carry more than 1.2%. Source material: PBMCs. These TCRs come from a woman in her late teens or twenties in good health and CMV-seronegative.

This sequence joins TRBV4-1 and TRBJ1-1; D is unclear. The V and J ends lost 1 base and 0 bases respectively, with 6 bases between them. The CDR3 spans 14 residues. Germline V gene lookup returns CDR1 MGHRA and CDR2 YSYEKL. As DNA, the CDR3 is TGCGCCAGCAGCCAAGTAATAATGAACACTGAAGCTTTCTTT. It codes for CASSQVIMNTEAFF.

V gene TRBV5-1 combines with J gene TRBJ1-2; 8 nucleotides agree with TRBD1. This CDR3 has 15 residues. In germline, CDR1 is SGHRS, CDR2 YFSETQ. V lost 4 bases to trimming and J lost 2 bases; unmatched junction nucleotides: 7. The CDR3 is CASSLGQGPNYGYTF. The CDR3, as DNA: TGCGCCAGCAGCCTTGGACAGGGTCCGAACTATGGCTACACCTTC.